Listed here are 26 T cell receptor beta chains from one sample, sequenced in a study of T cell responses to AZD1222 COVID-19 vaccine. This table comes from immunoSEQ multiplex PCR, and its TCRdb copy is limited to in-frame clones, with some not included. Of nearly 95,000 clones listed, 75% to 90% are singletons. Sample: peripheral blood, taken 28 days after the second AZD1222 dose. The receptors here all came from an adult who received the AZD1222 COVID-19 vaccine.

The chain is built from TRBV5-1 and TRBJ1-1; tentative D call: TRBD1 (5 bases). V lost 0 bases and J 11 bases, leaving 17 bases between the germline ends. The CDR3 is 14 amino acids. The germline V gene has CDR1 SGHRS and CDR2 YFSETQ. The CDR3 loop is CASSLAGGRAGAFF. CDR3 nucleotides: TGCGCCAGCAGCTTGGCGGGGGGGAGGGCTGGCGCTTTCTTT. The full variable domain, with the rest looked up from reference TRBV5-1 and TRBJ1-1, is KAGVTQTPRYLIKTRGQQVTLSCSPISGHRSVSWYQQTPGQGLQFLFEYFSETQRNKGNFPGRFSGRQFSNSRSEMNVSTLELGDSALYLCASSLAGGRAGAFFGQGTRLTVV.

DNA for the CDR3: TGTGCCAGCAGTTTAAGTTGGAGCACCGGGGAGCTGTTTTTT. Translation gives CASSLSWSTGELFF. The gene calls are TRBV27 and TRBJ2-2; D call uncertain. Germline values: CDR1 MNHEY, CDR2 SMNVEV (reference sequence). V was shortened by 2 bases and J by 4 bases, with 8 bases between the two germline ends. The CDR3 extends over 14 amino acids.

The rearrangement links TRBV20-1 to TRBJ1-1; D is perhaps TRBD1 (5 bases). Germline values: CDR1 DFQATT, CDR2 SNEGSKA (reference sequence). CDR3 length: 16 residues. V gave up 3 bases and J gave up 3 bases, with 20 bases separating them. The CDR3 region has the DNA TGCAGTGCTAGTATACCAAGAAGGGGCGGATACACTGAAGCTTTCTTT. As protein: CSASIPRRGGYTEAFF.

This chain's CDR3 is CASSLGDRSYTF. CDR3 in DNA: TGTGCCAGCAGCTTAGGGGACCGGAGCTACACCTTC. The rearrangement uses TRBV7-9 and TRBJ1-2, with a tentative D call TRBD1 (5 bases). CDR1 is SEHNR, CDR2 FQNEAQ, per germline (reference sequence). The CDR3 runs 12 residues. Trimming took off 1 base at V and 9 bases at J, with 9 bases between the two ends.

V gene TRBV7-2 combines with J gene TRBJ2-7; possibly TRBD1 for D (6 bases). CDR3 length: 15 amino acids. V was shortened by 0 bases and J by 4 bases, with 13 bases between the two germline ends. Germline CDR1 and CDR2: SGHTA and FQGNSA. The CDR3 bases are TGTGCCAGCAGCTTAGCTGTGGACAGAGCTTACGAGCAGTACTTC. Translation gives CASSLAVDRAYEQYF.

This rearrangement joins TRBV10-3 to TRBJ1-2; D not certain. The CDR3 covers 13 residues. V lost 9 bases, J lost 0 bases, and 11 bases lay in between. Germline values: CDR1 ENHRY, CDR2 SYGVKD. CDR3 sequence (DNA): TGTGCCATACCGGCTGCCACTAACTATGGCTACACCTTC. Translated, it gives CAIPAATNYGYTF.

This chain joins TRBV5-1 and TRBJ2-4; TRBD2 aligns across 7 bases. Per the germline V gene, CDR1 is SGHRS and CDR2 is YFSETQ. The CDR3 has 16 residues. The junction had 11 bases not matched to a gene; V was cut back by 5 bases and J by 3 bases. CDR3 region: CASRRGSRDGKNIQYF. The CDR3 DNA sequence: TGCGCCAGCAGACGCGGGAGCCGGGATGGCAAAAACATTCAGTACTTC.

The chain recombines TRBV19 with TRBJ1-4, with 8 bases that match TRBD1. V lost 7 bases and J lost 0; bases outside the gene matches: 13. The germline gives CDR1 LNHDA, CDR2 SQIVND (reference sequence). This CDR3 has 18 amino acids. CDR3 loop: CASKSGGGGRSTNEKLFF. In nucleotides, the CDR3 is TGTGCCAGTAAATCAGGGGGCGGGGGAAGGTCAACTAATGAAAAACTGTTTTTT.

The rearrangement links TRBV19 to TRBJ1-5; 7 bases map to TRBD1. V dropped 5 bases and J dropped 6; count of bases not matched to a gene: 10. The CDR3 has 15 residues. Germline-derived CDR1 and CDR2 are LNHDA and SQIVND (reference sequence). The CDR3: CASSHRTGFPQPQHF. CDR3 in DNA: TGTGCCAGTAGTCACCGGACAGGATTTCCTCAGCCCCAGCATTTT. The variable domain in full, with the rest retrieved from reference TRBV19 and TRBJ1-5, is DGGITQSPKYLFRKEGQNVTLSCEQNLNHDAMYWYRQDPGQGLRLIYYSQIVNDFQKGDIAEGYSVSREKKESFPLTVTSAQKNPTAFYLCASSHRTGFPQPQHFGDGTRLSIL.

V gene TRBV29-1 combines with J gene TRBJ1-2, with no clear D. Trimming removed 4 bases at V and 4 bases at J, with 19 bases between. Germline CDR1 and CDR2: SQVTM and ANQGSEA. The CDR3 length is 15 residues. CDR3 sequence: CSVAAKPGDAYGYTF. DNA for the CDR3: TGCAGCGTTGCGGCAAAGCCTGGGGATGCCTATGGCTACACCTTC.

This clone was picked up one time. The gene calls are TRBV30 and TRBJ2-7, with 10 bases fitting TRBD1. CDR1 and CDR2 from the germline V gene are GTSNPN and SVGIG (reference sequence). J lost 4 bases, V lost 4 bases, and 7 bases had no gene match. The CDR3 runs to 14 residues. CDR3 loop: CAWNGQGVRYEQYF. CDR3 in DNA: TGTGCCTGGAATGGACAGGGGGTTCGGTACGAGCAGTACTTC.

The chain uses TRBV6-6 and TRBJ2-5; possible D gene TRBD1, 6 bases. V was clipped by 4 bases and J by 2 bases, with 11 bases between them. The germline CDR1 and CDR2 sequences are MNHNY and SVGAGI (reference sequence). The CDR3 length is 14 residues. The CDR3 sequence: CASSSQGSQETQYF. The CDR3 DNA sequence: TGTGCCAGCAGTTCACAGGGTTCGCAAGAGACCCAGTACTTC.

This chain joins TRBV5-4 and TRBJ2-1; 10 nucleotides align to TRBD2. CDR3 size: 15 residues. Per germline, CDR1 SGHNT and CDR2 YYREEE (reference sequence). Trimming at V came to 3 bases and at J to 5 bases, leaving 5 bases not matched to a gene. The DNA of the CDR3 is TGTGCCAGCAGCTCTTCTAGCGGGAGTCACAATGAGCAGTTCTTC. It specifies CASSSSSGSHNEQFF.

This chain joins TRBV11-2 and TRBJ1-4; 7 nucleotides line up with TRBD1. This CDR3 is built from 17 residues. Germline loops: CDR1 SGHAT, CDR2 FQNNGV. Unmatched junction bases numbered 9, after V lost 1 base and J lost 4 bases. CDR3 residues: CASSLGIGTVGNEKLFF. The CDR3 region has the DNA TGTGCCAGCAGCTTAGGAATAGGGACAGTCGGTAATGAAAAACTGTTTTTT.

The chain has TRBV10-3 and TRBJ2-2; unclear D gene. Germline V CDR1 and CDR2: ENHRY, SYGVKD. There are 17 residues in the CDR3. V was pared by 1 base and J by 1 base, with 13 bases between. Here the CDR3 DNA reads TGTGCCATCAGTGAGTTGGGTCTTATACAGAACACCGGGGAGCTGTTTTTT. It yields the protein CAISELGLIQNTGELFF.

The rearrangement uses TRBV6-6 and TRBJ1-1, with TRBD1 as a possible D gene (6 bases). The CDR3 has 14 residues. V was clipped by 2 bases and J by 2 bases, with 9 bases between them. Looked up from germline, CDR1 is MNHNY and CDR2 is SVGAGI (reference sequence). The CDR3 here is CASSYKGGNTEAFF. The CDR3 DNA reads TGTGCCAGCAGTTACAAGGGGGGAAACACTGAAGCTTTCTTT.

The chain couples TRBV4-3 to TRBJ1-4, with D perhaps matching TRBD1 (5 bases). The germline V and J ends were trimmed by 5 bases and 12 bases, with 19 bases remaining between them. This CDR3 comprises 14 residues. CDR1 and CDR2 from the germline V gene are LGHNA and YSLEER. CDR3 protein: CASSSERARGELFF. The DNA for the CDR3 is TGCGCCAGCAGCTCCGAGAGGGCCCGAGGGGAACTGTTTTTT.

The CDR3 nucleotides read TGTGCCAGCTCACCCCCTAGCGGCGCCGACTACAATGAGCAGTTCTTC. Its protein product is CASSPPSGADYNEQFF. This chain connects TRBV18 to TRBJ2-1, with 7 bases aligning to TRBD2. The CDR3 totals 16 residues. The V and J ends lost 3 bases and 3 bases, in that order; junction bases with no gene match: 8. Germline CDR1 is KGHSH and CDR2 is LQKENI.

The V and J genes are TRBV5-6 and TRBJ1-2; 11 bases are shared with TRBD1. Germline V gene lookup returns CDR1 SGHDT and CDR2 YYEEEE. The V gene end was trimmed by 4 bases and the J gene end by 3 bases; junction bases not matched to a gene: 8. The CDR3 loop spans 16 amino acids. The CDR3 spells CASSRDRGMRDYGYTF. The CDR3 bases are TGTGCCAGCAGCCGGGACAGGGGGATGAGGGACTATGGCTACACCTTC.

The chain carries TRBV7-2 and TRBJ2-7; the D gene is possibly TRBD2 (6 bases). Germline V gives CDR1 SGHTA, CDR2 FQGNSA. The CDR3 has 13 amino acids. V was trimmed by 1 base and J by 6 bases, leaving 10 bases between them. Written as DNA, the CDR3 is TGTGCCAGCAGCTTAGGACAGCGGGTCGAGCAGTACTTC. This gives the protein CASSLGQRVEQYF.

V usage is TRBV5-1 and J usage is TRBJ1-1, with D perhaps TRBD1 (5 bases). The CDR3 contains 13 residues. Germline V lookup: CDR1 SGHRS, CDR2 YFSETQ. V lost 6 bases and J lost 1, with 10 bases in between. In nucleotides, the CDR3 is TGCGCCAGCAAGCTACAGGAGAACACTGAAGCTTTCTTT. Its translation: CASKLQENTEAFF.

This rearrangement joins TRBV3-1 (or the pseudogene TRBV3-2) to TRBJ1-5; 7 bases are a match to TRBD1. The CDR3 is 15 residues long. The V gene's germline CDR1 is LGHDT and CDR2 YNNKEL (reference sequence). Trimming cost V 0 bases and J 6 bases; bases outside gene matches: 5. In DNA form, the CDR3 reads TGTGCCAGCAGCCAAGATTACAGGGGAACTCAGCCCCAGCATTTT. Its translation is CASSQDYRGTQPQHF.

V usage is TRBV7-9 and J usage is TRBJ2-3; tentatively, D is TRBD2 (6 bases). V was clipped by 5 bases and J by 3 bases, with 12 bases between them. In germline, CDR1 is SEHNR, CDR2 FQNEAQ (reference sequence). CDR3 length: 14 residues. CDR3 sequence: CASSLREYTDTQYF. Here the CDR3 DNA reads TGTGCCAGCAGCCTTCGGGAGTATACAGATACGCAGTATTTT.

The chain uses TRBV10-3 and TRBJ1-1; D unclear. The germline V gene has CDR1 ENHRY and CDR2 SYGVKD. CDR3 size: 14 residues. Trimming stripped 10 bases from V and 0 bases from J, with 15 bases between. CDR3 protein: CATNSWAMNTEAFF. In nucleotides, the CDR3 is TGTGCCACCAACAGTTGGGCTATGAACACTGAAGCTTTCTTT.

The rearrangement uses TRBV11-1 and TRBJ2-7; possible D gene TRBD2, 6 bases. The V and J ends lost 5 bases and 3 bases respectively, with 11 bases between them. This CDR3 is built from 13 residues. Germline values: CDR1 SGHAT, CDR2 FQDESV (reference sequence). The CDR3 DNA follows: TGTGCCAGCAGCCCGGGGGAGTACTACGAGCAGTACTTC. Amino acid sequence: CASSPGEYYEQYF.

The V gene is TRBV5-1, the J gene TRBJ1-6; D is perhaps TRBD1 (6 bases). The CDR3 runs 14 residues. Germline V lookup: CDR1 SGHRS, CDR2 YFSETQ. V lost 4 bases and J lost 10, with 15 bases in between. CDR3 residues: CASSRTEPRSPLHF. The CDR3 DNA reads as TGCGCCAGCAGCAGGACAGAGCCGAGGTCACCCCTCCACTTT.